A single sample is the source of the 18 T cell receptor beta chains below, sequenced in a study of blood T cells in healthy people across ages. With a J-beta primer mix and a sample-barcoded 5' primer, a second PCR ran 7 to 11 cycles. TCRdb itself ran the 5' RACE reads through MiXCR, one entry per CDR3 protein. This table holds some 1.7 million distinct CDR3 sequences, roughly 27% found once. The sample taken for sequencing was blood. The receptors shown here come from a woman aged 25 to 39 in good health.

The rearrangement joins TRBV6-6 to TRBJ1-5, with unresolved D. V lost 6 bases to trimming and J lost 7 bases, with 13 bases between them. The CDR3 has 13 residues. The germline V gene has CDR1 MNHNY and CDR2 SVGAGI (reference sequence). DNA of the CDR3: TGTGCCAGCAGGGGAGAGGGAGGCCAGCCCCAGCATTTT. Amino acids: CASRGEGGQPQHF.

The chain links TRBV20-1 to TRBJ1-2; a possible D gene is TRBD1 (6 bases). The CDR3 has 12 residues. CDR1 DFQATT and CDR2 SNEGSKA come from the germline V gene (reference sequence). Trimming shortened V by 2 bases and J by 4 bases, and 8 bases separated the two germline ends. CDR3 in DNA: TGCAGTGCTAGATGGGGGGCCTATGGCTACACCTTC. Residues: CSARWGAYGYTF.

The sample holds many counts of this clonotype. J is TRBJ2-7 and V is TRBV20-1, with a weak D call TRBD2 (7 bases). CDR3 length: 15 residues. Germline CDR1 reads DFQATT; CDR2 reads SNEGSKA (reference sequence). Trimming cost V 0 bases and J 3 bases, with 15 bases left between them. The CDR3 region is CSAREYGGGGYEQYF. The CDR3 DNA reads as TGCAGTGCTAGAGAGTACGGGGGAGGGGGCTACGAGCAGTACTTC.

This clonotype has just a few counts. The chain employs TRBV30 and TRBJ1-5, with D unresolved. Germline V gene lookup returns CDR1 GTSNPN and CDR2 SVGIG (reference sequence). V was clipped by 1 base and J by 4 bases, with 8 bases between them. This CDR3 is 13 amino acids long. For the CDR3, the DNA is TGTGCCTGGAGTGCCACGGGAAATCAGCCCCAGCATTTT. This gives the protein CAWSATGNQPQHF. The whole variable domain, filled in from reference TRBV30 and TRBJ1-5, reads SQTIHQWPATLVQPVGSPLSLECTVEGTSNPNLYWYRQAAGRGLQLLFYSVGIGQISSEVPQNLSASRPQDRQFILSSKKLLLSDSGFYLCAWSATGNQPQHFGDGTRLSIL.

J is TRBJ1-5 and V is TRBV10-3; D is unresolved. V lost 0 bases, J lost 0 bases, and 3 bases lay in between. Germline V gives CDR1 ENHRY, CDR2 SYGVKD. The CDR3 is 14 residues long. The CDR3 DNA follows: TGTGCCATCAGTGAGTCCGTTAGCAATCAGCCCCAGCATTTT. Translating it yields CAISESVSNQPQHF.

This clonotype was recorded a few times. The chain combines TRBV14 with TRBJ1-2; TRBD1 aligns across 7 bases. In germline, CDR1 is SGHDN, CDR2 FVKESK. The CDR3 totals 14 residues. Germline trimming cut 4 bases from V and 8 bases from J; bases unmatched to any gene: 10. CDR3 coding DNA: TGTGCCAGCAGCCGGATACGACAGGGAGGCGGCTACACCTTC. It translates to CASSRIRQGGGYTF.

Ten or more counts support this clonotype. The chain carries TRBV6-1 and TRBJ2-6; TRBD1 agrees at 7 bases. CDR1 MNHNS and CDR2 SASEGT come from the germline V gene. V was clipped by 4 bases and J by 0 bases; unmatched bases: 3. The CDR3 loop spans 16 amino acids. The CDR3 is CASSARTGSGANVLTF. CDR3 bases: TGTGCCAGCAGTGCGAGGACAGGCTCTGGGGCCAACGTCCTGACTTTC.

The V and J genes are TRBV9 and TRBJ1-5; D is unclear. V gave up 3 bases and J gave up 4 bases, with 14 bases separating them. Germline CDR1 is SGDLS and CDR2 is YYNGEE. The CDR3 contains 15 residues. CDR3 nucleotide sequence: TGTGCCAGCAGCGCGAGCCCGTGGGAGAATCAGCCCCAGCATTTT. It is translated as CASSASPWENQPQHF. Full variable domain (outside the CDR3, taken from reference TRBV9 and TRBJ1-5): DSGVTQTPKHLITATGQRVTLRCSPRSGDLSVYWYQQSLDQGLQFLIQYYNGEERAKGNILERFSAQQFPDLHSELNLSSLELGDSALYFCASSASPWENQPQHFGDGTRLSIL.

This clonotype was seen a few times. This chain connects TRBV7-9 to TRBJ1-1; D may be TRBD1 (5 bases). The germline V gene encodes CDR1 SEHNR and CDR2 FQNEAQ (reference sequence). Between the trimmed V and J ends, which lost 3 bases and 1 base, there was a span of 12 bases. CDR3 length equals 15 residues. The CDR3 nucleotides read TGTGCCAGCAGCTTTCCGGGACGTCCGAACACTGAAGCTTTCTTT. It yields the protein CASSFPGRPNTEAFF.

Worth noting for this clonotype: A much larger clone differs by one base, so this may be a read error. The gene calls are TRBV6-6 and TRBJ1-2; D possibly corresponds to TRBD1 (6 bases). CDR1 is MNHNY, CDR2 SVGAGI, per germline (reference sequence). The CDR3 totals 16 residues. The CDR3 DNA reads TGTGCCGGCAGTGCTACAGGGTCCCCCTCTGACTATGGCTACACCTTC. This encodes CAGSATGSPSDYGYTF.

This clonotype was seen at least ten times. CDR3 bases: TGCGCCAGCAGCCAGGATAGGCTAGCGGGGGCCTACGAGCAGTACTTC. Amino acid sequence: CASSQDRLAGAYEQYF. The genes are TRBV4-3 and TRBJ2-7; 10 nucleotides line up with TRBD2. This CDR3 is 16 amino acids long. The germline V gene has CDR1 LGHNA and CDR2 YSLEER. V shed 3 bases and J 2 bases; nucleotides not matched to a gene: 7.

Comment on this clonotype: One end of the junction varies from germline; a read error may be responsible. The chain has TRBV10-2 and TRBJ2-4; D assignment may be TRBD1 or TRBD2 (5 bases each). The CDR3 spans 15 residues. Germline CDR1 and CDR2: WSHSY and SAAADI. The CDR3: CASGEYATRQWEQYF. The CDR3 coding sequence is TGCGCCAGCGGTGAGTATGCTACCCGACAGTGGGAGCAGTACTTC.

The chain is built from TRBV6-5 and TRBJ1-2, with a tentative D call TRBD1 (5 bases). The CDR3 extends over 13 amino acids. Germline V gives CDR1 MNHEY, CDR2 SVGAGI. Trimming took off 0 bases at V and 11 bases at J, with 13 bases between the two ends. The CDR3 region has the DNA TGTGCCAGCAGTTACTCGGGACGGCCCCGGTACACCTTC. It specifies CASSYSGRPRYTF.

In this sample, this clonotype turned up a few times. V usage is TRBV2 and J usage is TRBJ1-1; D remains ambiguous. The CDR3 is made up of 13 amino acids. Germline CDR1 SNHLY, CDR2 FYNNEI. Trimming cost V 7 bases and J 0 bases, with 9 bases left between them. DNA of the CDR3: TGTGCCAGCAATGACCCCTTGAACACTGAAGCTTTCTTT. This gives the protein CASNDPLNTEAFF.

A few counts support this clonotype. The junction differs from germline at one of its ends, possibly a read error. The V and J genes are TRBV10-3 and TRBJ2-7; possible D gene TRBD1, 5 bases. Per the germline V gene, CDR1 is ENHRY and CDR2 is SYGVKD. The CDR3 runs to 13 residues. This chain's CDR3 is CVISESQGGEQYF. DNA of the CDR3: TGTGTCATCAGTGAGTCTCAGGGTGGCGAGCAGTACTTC.

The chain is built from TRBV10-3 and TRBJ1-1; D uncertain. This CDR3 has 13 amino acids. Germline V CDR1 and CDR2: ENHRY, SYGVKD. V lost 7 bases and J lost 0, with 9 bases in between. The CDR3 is CAITPSMNTEAFF. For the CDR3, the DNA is TGTGCCATCACCCCCAGCATGAACACTGAAGCTTTCTTT.

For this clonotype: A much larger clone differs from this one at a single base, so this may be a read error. The CDR3 protein is CASSPMNEKLFF. CDR3 bases: TGTGCCAGCAGCCCAATGAATGAAAAACTGTTTTTT. The chain carries TRBV6-6 and TRBJ1-4; the D is unclear. CDR1 MNHNY and CDR2 SVGAGI come from the germline V gene (reference sequence). The CDR3 length is 12 residues. The V gene lost 6 bases and the J gene lost 5 bases, with 7 bases spanning the gap.

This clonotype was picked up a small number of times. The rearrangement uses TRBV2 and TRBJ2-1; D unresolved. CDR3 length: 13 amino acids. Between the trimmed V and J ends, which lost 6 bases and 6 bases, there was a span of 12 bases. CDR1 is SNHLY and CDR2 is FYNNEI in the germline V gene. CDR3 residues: CASRVGLSNEQFF. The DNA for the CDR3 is TGTGCCAGCAGGGTCGGGCTCAGCAATGAGCAGTTCTTC. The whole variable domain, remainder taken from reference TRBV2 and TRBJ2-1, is EPEVTQTPSHQVTQMGQEVILRCVPISNHLYFYWYRQILGQKVEFLVSFYNNEISEKSEIFDDQFSVERPDGSNFTLKIRSTKLEDSAMYFCASRVGLSNEQFFGPGTRLTVL.